Listed here are 5 T cell receptor beta chains from one sample, sequenced in a study of Ad26.COV2.S vaccination and SARS-CoV-2 variants. Libraries were prepared by immunoSEQ multiplex PCR; TCRdb keeps only in-frame clonotypes and omits some of them. The sample includes some 460,000 clones, around 89% of them seen just once. Noted treatment: approximately 18 received Ad26.COV2.S at low or high dose, single or two shots; about 5 received placebo; per-sample allocation not given. Samples were taken on day 63 after the first vaccine or placebo injection. The source material was peripheral blood, sampled in a trial of Ad26.COV2.S vaccine versus placebo. All receptors derive from a person aged 18 to 59 who received the Ad26.COV2.S COVID-19 vaccine or a placebo.

The chain combines TRBV9 with TRBJ1-1, with 9 positions matching TRBD1. V was pared by 0 bases and J by 5 bases, with 5 bases of the junction left unmatched. CDR1 SGDLS and CDR2 YYNGEE come from the germline V gene. The CDR3 consists of 15 residues. The CDR3 here is CASSVAGTGRTEAFF. The CDR3 DNA reads TGTGCCAGCAGCGTAGCCGGGACAGGGCGGACTGAAGCTTTCTTT.

The rearrangement links TRBV5-8 to TRBJ1-3; D unresolved. This CDR3 contains 16 residues. Per the germline V gene, CDR1 is SGHTS and CDR2 is YDEGEE. Trimming took off 0 bases at V and 0 bases at J, with 10 bases between the two ends. CDR3 residues: CASSLDGRLSGNTIYF. CDR3 DNA: TGTGCCAGCAGCTTGGATGGGAGGCTCTCTGGAAACACCATATATTTT.

The chain uses TRBV29-1 and TRBJ1-2; D remains ambiguous. Trimming took off 6 bases at V and 2 bases at J, with 7 bases between the two ends. Germline assignment: CDR1 SQVTM and CDR2 ANQGSEA. CDR3 size: 11 residues. The CDR3 loop is CSVQENYGYTF. The CDR3 DNA sequence: TGCAGCGTCCAGGAAAACTATGGCTACACCTTC.

V gene TRBV4-1 combines with J gene TRBJ2-1; the match to TRBD1 covers 7 bases. CDR1 MGHRA and CDR2 YSYEKL come from the germline V gene. CDR3 length: 13 amino acids. Trimming took 1 base from V and 10 from J; bases not matched to a gene: 4. In nucleotides, the CDR3 is TGCGCCAGCAGCCAAGGACAGGGCAGGGAGCAGTTCTTC. This gives the protein CASSQGQGREQFF.

The chain couples TRBV3-1 (or the pseudogene TRBV3-2) to TRBJ2-2; 7 bases fit TRBD2. V lost 6 bases, J lost 6 bases, and 1 base stayed unmatched. Germline loops: CDR1 LGHDT, CDR2 YNNKEL (reference sequence). The CDR3 loop spans 12 amino acids. CDR3 DNA: TGTGCCAGCAGTCTAGCGGCCGGGGAGCTGTTTTTT. It yields the protein CASSLAAGELFF.